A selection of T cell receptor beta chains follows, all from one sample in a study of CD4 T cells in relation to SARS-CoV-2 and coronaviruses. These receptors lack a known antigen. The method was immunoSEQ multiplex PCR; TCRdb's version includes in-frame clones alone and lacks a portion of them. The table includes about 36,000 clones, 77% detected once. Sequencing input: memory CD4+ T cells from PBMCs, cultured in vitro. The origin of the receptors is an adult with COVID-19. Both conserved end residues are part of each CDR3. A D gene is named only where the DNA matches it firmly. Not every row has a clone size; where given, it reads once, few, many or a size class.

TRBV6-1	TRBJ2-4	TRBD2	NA	TGTGCCAGCAGTGCAGGACTAGCGGGAGATGGGCTTGCCAAAAACATTCAGTACTTC	CASSAGLAGDGLAKNIQYF
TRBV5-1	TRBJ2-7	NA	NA	TGCGCCAGCAGCTTCAGTCAGGGAGGAGGATACGAGCAGTACTTC	CASSFSQGGGYEQYF
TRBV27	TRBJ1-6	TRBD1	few	TGTGCCAGCAGTGACCTATTAGGACAGGTCGGATCACCCCTCCACTTT	CASSDLLGQVGSPLHF
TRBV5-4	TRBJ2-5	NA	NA	TGTGCCAGCAGTTCCGGACTTGAAGAGACCCAGTACTTC	CASSSGLEETQYF
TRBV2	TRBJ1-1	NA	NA	TGTGCCAGCAGTGAATATGACAGGCGGGGCACTGAAGCTTTCTTT	CASSEYDRRGTEAFF
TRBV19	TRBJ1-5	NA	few	TGTGCCAGTAGTATCCTCAATGCAGCAGGGTCCGGCCAGCCCCAGCATTTT	CASSILNAAGSGQPQHF
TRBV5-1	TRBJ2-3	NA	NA	TGCGCCAGCAGTCGCCGGACCGTCACAGATACGCAGTATTTT	CASSRRTVTDTQYF
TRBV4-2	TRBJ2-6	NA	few	TGTGCCAGCAGCCAAGACAACTCTGGGGCCAACGTCCTGACTTTC	CASSQDNSGANVLTF
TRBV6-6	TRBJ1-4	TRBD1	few	TGTGCCAGCAGTAACCGGGACAGGAATGAAAAACTGTTTTTT	CASSNRDRNEKLFF
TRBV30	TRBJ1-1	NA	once	TGTGCCTGGAGTCAGCCCGGGACGGAGAACACTGAAGCTTTCTTT	CAWSQPGTENTEAFF
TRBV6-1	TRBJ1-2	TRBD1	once	TGTGCCAGCAGTGAACACTACCAGGACAGGGGAAATGGCTACACCTTC	CASSEHYQDRGNGYTF
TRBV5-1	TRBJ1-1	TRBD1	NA	TGCGCCAGCAGCCTGCTAACAGGGGAGAACACTGAAGCTTTCTTT	CASSLLTGENTEAFF
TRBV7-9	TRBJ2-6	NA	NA	TGTGCCAGCAGCTTAGTTACAGGCATCGGCTCTGGGGCCAACGTCCTGACTTTC	CASSLVTGIGSGANVLTF
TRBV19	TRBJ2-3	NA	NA	TGTGCCAGTAGTCCCGGGGACTCGAGCACAGATACGCAGTATTTT	CASSPGDSSTDTQYF
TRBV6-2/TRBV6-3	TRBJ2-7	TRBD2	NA	TGTGCCAGCAGCCTACTAGCGGGATTGGTGGGAAAAGACTACGAGCAGTACTTC	CASSLLAGLVGKDYEQYF
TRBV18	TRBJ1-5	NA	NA	TGTGCCAGCTCACCGACCGGGCCCGGTAGGGAGCCCCAGCATTTT	CASSPTGPGREPQHF
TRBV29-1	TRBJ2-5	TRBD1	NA	TGCAGCGTTGAGGGCACAGGGGGACTCTCAGGGACCCAGTACTTC	CSVEGTGGLSGTQYF
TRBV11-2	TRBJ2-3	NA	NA	TGTGCCAGCAGCTCCTTGAGTTTGGGTGCTGGGATTGATACGCAGTATTTT	CASSSLSLGAGIDTQYF
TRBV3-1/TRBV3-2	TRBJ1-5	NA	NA	TGTGCCAGCAGCCGTCAGGGAATTCTCAAGCCCCAGCATTTT	CASSRQGILKPQHF
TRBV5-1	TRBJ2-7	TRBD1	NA	TGCGCCAGCAGCATTCCGGGACAGGGGGTGGGGGAGCAGTACTTC	CASSIPGQGVGEQYF
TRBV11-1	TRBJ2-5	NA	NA	TGTGCCAGCAGCTTCGGAGAGACCCAGTACTTC	CASSFGETQYF
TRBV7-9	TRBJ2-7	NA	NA	TGTGCCAGCAGCTTAGGGACGGGAATAAAGTCTGCCGAGCAGTACTTC	CASSLGTGIKSAEQYF
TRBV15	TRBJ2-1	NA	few	TGTGCCACCAGCAGAGGAGGGGTTTACAATGAGCAGTTCTTC	CATSRGGVYNEQFF
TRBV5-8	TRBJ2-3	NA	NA	TGTGCCAGCAGCTCCGGACCAATCACAGATACGCAGTATTTT	CASSSGPITDTQYF
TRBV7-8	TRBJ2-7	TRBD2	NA	TGTGCCAGCGGGGGGGGGAGGCGGGACTTGTACGAGCAGTACTTC	CASGGGRRDLYEQYF
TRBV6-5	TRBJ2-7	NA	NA	TGTGCCAGCAGTTACTCGCTGTTCGTGAGAGAACACGAGCAGTACTTC	CASSYSLFVREHEQYF
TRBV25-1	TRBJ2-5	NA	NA	TGTGCCAGCAGTGACCGCGGGCTTCAGGACCAGACCCAGTACTTC	CASSDRGLQDQTQYF
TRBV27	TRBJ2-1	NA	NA	TGTGCCAGCAGGAGATCATACAATGAGCAGTTCTTC	CASRRSYNEQFF
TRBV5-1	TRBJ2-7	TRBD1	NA	TGCGCCAGCAAGATGCGGGGAACAGGGGGACCCTTCGAGCAGTACTTC	CASKMRGTGGPFEQYF